The clone carrying this TCR beta chain was seen ten or more times. Its cognate antigen is unknown. These data come from a study of T-cell reconstitution after alpha-beta-depleted transplantation in children. Whole-study results and caveats: T-cell counts and diversity were attributed mostly to newly produced T cells one year after transplant. Several hundred expanded graft clones reportedly were the source of alpha-beta T cells about two months after transplant. Surviving recipient T cells and thymic progenitors accounted for the high day-60 TCRbeta diversity observed in some patients.

Preparing the TCRbeta library involved the use of unique molecular identifiers. TCRdb re-derived calls from the PCR reads in MiXCR, one entry per CDR3 protein. The sample lists some 550,000 distinct CDR3 sequences, under 30% occurring once. The material sequenced was PBMCs, mostly from graft donor cells, taken 360 days after TCRalphabeta/CD19-depleted stem cell transplant. This TCR was sampled from a boy under two years old who had a stem cell transplant for acute myeloid leukemia, so the T cells may come from the graft donor.

CDR3 coding DNA: TGCAGTGCTAGATCCCTGTGGTTGGCAGATACGCAGTATTTT. This codes for CSARSLWLADTQYF. The chain combines TRBV20-1 with TRBJ2-3, with D uncertain. The CDR3 spans 14 residues. V gave up 2 bases and J gave up 4 bases, with 13 bases separating them. In germline, CDR1 is DFQATT, CDR2 SNEGSKA (reference sequence).